These T cell receptor beta chains were read from a single sample in a study of CD8 T cells in Susac syndrome. A single record per CDR3 protein comes from TCRdb applying MiXCR to the immunoSEQ multiplex PCR reads. The table has fewer than 300,000 distinct CDR3 sequences, 70% to 90% seen once. Source material: CD8+ T cells from PBMCs. These receptors originate from a human donor with multiple sclerosis. The CDR3 runs from the conserved cysteine through the conserved F or W. A D gene is named only where the DNA matches it firmly. Size is stated for part of the rows, as once, few or many counts, or as a class when the clone is expanded.

TRBV12-3/TRBV12-4	NA	TRBJ2-1	NA	TGTGCCAGCGCGACAGGATCCTCCTACAATGAGCAGTTCTTC	CASATGSSYNEQFF
TRBV28	NA	TRBJ2-5	NA	TGTGCCAGCAGTTTATTACGGTTCGGGGAGACCCAGTACTTC	CASSLLRFGETQYF
TRBV30	NA	TRBJ2-3	TRBD2	TGTGCCTGGAGTCTTAGCGGGAGACAGGGTAGCACAGATACGCAGTATTTT	CAWSLSGRQGSTDTQYF
TRBV10-3	NA	TRBJ1-6	NA	TGTGCCATCAGTGAGTCGAACTTCGCCGGTGATTCACCCCTCCACTTT	CAISESNFAGDSPLHF
TRBV7-9	NA	TRBJ1-1	NA	TGTGCCAGCGGTCTGGGTGAAGCTTTCTTT	CASGLGEAFF
TRBV29-1	NA	TRBJ2-2	TRBD2	TGCAGCGTTGAAGATCGAGCGGGAGGGTGGACCGGGGAGCTGTTTTTT	CSVEDRAGGWTGELFF
TRBV18	NA	TRBJ2-2	TRBD1	TGTGCCAGCTCACCACGGGGACAGGGGGTTCTCAACACCGGGGAGCTGTTTTTT	CASSPRGQGVLNTGELFF
TRBV28	NA	TRBJ1-6	NA	TGTGCCAGCAGTTTAAGAGTAGGAAGTTCACCCCTCCACTTT	CASSLRVGSSPLHF
TRBV18	NA	TRBJ2-3	NA	TGTGCCAGCTCACCACCGGGCACCCATGTGGACCCTGGGGGAGATACGCAGTATTTT	CASSPPGTHVDPGGDTQYF
TRBV11-2	NA	TRBJ2-1	TRBD2	TGTGCCAGCGCTAGCGGGAGGAATGAGCAGTTCTTC	CASASGRNEQFF
TRBV6-5	NA	TRBJ2-4	TRBD2	TGTGCCAGCAGTTACGGGACTAGCGGGGAGGCAAAAAACATTCAGTACTTC	CASSYGTSGEAKNIQYF
TRBV4-2	few	TRBJ1-1	NA	TGTGCCAGCAGCCAAGGCGGTATGAACACTGAAGCTTTCTTT	CASSQGGMNTEAFF
TRBV28	NA	TRBJ1-1	NA	TGTGCCAGCAGTTTCCCAGGTGGGGCTGAAGCTTTCTTT	CASSFPGGAEAFF
TRBV6-1	few	TRBJ2-2	NA	TGTGCCATCGAGACTGGACTCACCGGGGAGCTGTTTTTT	CAIETGLTGELFF